The T cell receptor beta chain under discussion was sequenced for a study of technical replicates of blood from four donors. The method was immunoSEQ multiplex PCR; TCRdb's version includes in-frame clones alone and lacks a portion of them. Of fewer than 90,000 clones listed, about 92% were seen once; the top ten hold about 0.26%. Germline V lookup: CDR1 MNHEY, CDR2 SMNVEV (reference sequence). The CDR3 consists of 13 residues. Trimming removed 3 bases from V and 7 bases from J; junction bases left unmatched: 5. This receptor was obtained from a human donor in good health. The J gene is TRBJ1-1, the V gene TRBV27, with 7 bases identical to TRBD1. Sequencing was done on a sample of T cells isolated from PBMCs. The CDR3 region is CASSFQGTVEAFF. The CDR3 DNA is TGTGCCAGCAGTTTTCAGGGGACAGTTGAAGCTTTCTTT.